A single sample gave rise to the 5 T cell receptor beta chains below, sequenced in a study of cytomegalovirus exposure and HLA in healthy donors. PCR primers comprised 60 Vbeta and 13 Jbeta primers. Profiled with immunoSEQ multiplex PCR; TCRdb holds only in-frame clones, not every one. The sample yields about 140,000 clones, less than 80% seen once. The sample taken for sequencing was PBMCs. The receptors derive from a man in his forties or fifties in good health and CMV-seropositive.

This clone was recorded a few times. Other DNA sequences in the same sample also yield this CDR3. The chain couples TRBV7-9 to TRBJ2-6; D possibly corresponds to TRBD2 (6 bases). Germline CDR1 SEHNR, CDR2 FQNEAQ (reference sequence). The CDR3 sequence is 16 residues long. V dropped 2 bases and J dropped 2 bases, with 10 bases sitting between them. Written as DNA, the CDR3 is TGTGCCAGCAGCTTACGCGCGGGGCCTGGGGCCAACGTCCTGACTTTC. It codes for CASSLRAGPGANVLTF.

This clone was recorded only once. The chain couples TRBV6-5 to TRBJ1-1, with TRBD1 as a possible D gene (6 bases). Germline V lookup: CDR1 MNHEY, CDR2 SVGAGI. The V end lost 5 bases, the J end lost 1 base, and 14 bases lay between the germline ends. The CDR3 sequence is 15 residues long. CDR3 amino acids: CASSRGGLGNTEAFF. The CDR3 DNA is TGTGCCAGCAGTCGGGGGGGGCTGGGGAACACTGAAGCTTTCTTT.

This clone came up a few times. The rearrangement links TRBV18 to TRBJ2-7; D is perhaps TRBD1 (5 bases). CDR3 length equals 13 residues. V lost 0 bases and J lost 5, with 8 bases in between. CDR1 is KGHSH, CDR2 LQKENI, per germline. The CDR3 here is CASSPPSRDEQYF. Written as DNA, the CDR3 is TGTGCCAGCTCACCACCTTCCAGGGACGAGCAGTACTTC.

V is TRBV5-6 and J is TRBJ1-2; the D gene is possibly TRBD1 (5 bases). Trimming removed 4 bases at V and 3 bases at J, with 13 bases between. CDR3 length equals 14 residues. The V gene's germline CDR1 is SGHDT and CDR2 YYEEEE. The DNA of the CDR3 is TGTGCCAGCAGCGTTGGCCAGGGATACTATGGCTACACCTTC. Its protein is CASSVGQGYYGYTF. The full variable domain, completed using reference TRBV5-6 and TRBJ1-2, is DAGVTQSPTHLIKTRGQQVTLRCSPKSGHDTVSWYQQALGQGPQFIFQYYEEEERQRGNFPDRFSGHQFPNYSSELNVNALLLGDSALYLCASSVGQGYYGYTFGSGTRLTVV.

The rearrangement links TRBV18 to TRBJ2-5; possible D gene TRBD1, 6 bases. In germline, CDR1 is KGHSH, CDR2 LQKENI. Trimming cost V 1 base and J 5 bases, with 14 bases left between them. The CDR3 totals 15 residues. The DNA for the CDR3 is TGTGCCAGCTCACCACTCCCAGGGGCTGGGGAGACCCAGTACTTC. Translated, it gives CASSPLPGAGETQYF.